By sample share, the clone carrying this T cell receptor (beta chain) is medium-sized (0.01 to 0.1%). No antigen is known for it. The authors ran the immunoSEQ assay, v3.0, at survey level. Produced via immunoSEQ multiplex PCR; TCRdb's table is partial and in-frame only. The sample has roughly 15,000 clones; 91% are singletons. This entry belongs to a study of long-term antiretroviral therapy in people with HIV. Study-wide background: The oldest samples precede the 2015 immediate-ART recommendation by about a decade.

This CDR3 spans 16 amino acids. CDR1 and CDR2 (germline): LGHNA, YSLEER. V lost 4 bases and J 3 bases, leaving 15 bases between the germline ends. Notes on the study in general: Controls had broader CDR3 length ranges than HIV repertoires did.

The sequencing used unsorted PBMCs, collected 0.6 years after starting antiretroviral therapy. The chain carries TRBV4-3 and TRBJ2-2; D is perhaps TRBD1 (6 bases). This TCR derives from a woman between 35 and 50 years old with HIV. The CDR3 sequence is CASSRGRGQDTGELFF. The DNA of the CDR3 is TGCGCCAGCAGCCGCGGACGGGGACAAGACACCGGGGAGCTGTTTTTT.